These 4 T cell receptor beta chains were sequenced from one sample in a study of PD-1 blockade in classical Hodgkin lymphoma. Measured with immunoSEQ multiplex PCR; TCRdb has only the in-frame clones, and not every one. This sample has about 22,000 clones, with over 65% found just once. Noted time point: cycle 4 day 1 (C4D1), after about 6 weeks of nivolumab. Each patient relapsed following autologous stem cell transplantation, and prior brentuximab vedotin exposure differed. The material sequenced was peripheral blood mononuclear cells (PBMCs), taken before the fourth cycle of nivolumab. Receptors were obtained from a human donor with classical Hodgkin lymphoma.

CDR3 nucleotides: TGTGCCAGCAGCTTATTCCTGAACACTGAAGCTTTCTTT. The encoded protein is CASSLFLNTEAFF. V is TRBV5-6 and J is TRBJ1-1, with no clear D. The CDR3 totals 13 residues. Deletions cut 2 bases from V and 0 bases from J, with 5 bases between. The V gene's germline CDR1 is SGHDT and CDR2 YYEEEE.

This chain links TRBV2 with TRBJ1-1; no firm D call. Germline V gives CDR1 SNHLY, CDR2 FYNNEI. With 7 bases removed from V and 0 bases from J, the gap between germline ends came to 12 bases. The length of the CDR3 is 14 residues. The DNA for the CDR3 is TGTGCCAGCACCCAACCTGGAGTGAACACTGAAGCTTTCTTT. Protein product: CASTQPGVNTEAFF.

This sequence joins TRBV14 and TRBJ2-7, with TRBD2 matching 10 bases. This CDR3 is built from 15 residues. J gave up 3 bases and V 4 bases, and 6 bases lay outside the gene matches. CDR1 SGHDN and CDR2 FVKESK come from the germline V gene. Here the CDR3 reads CASSPLAGAHYEQYF. In nucleotides, the CDR3 is TGTGCCAGCAGCCCCCTAGCGGGAGCGCACTACGAGCAGTACTTC.

V is TRBV4-2 and J is TRBJ2-5; 11 bases align to TRBD2. V trimming: 4 bases; J trimming: 3 bases; junction bases outside the gene matches: 4. CDR1 and CDR2 (germline): LGHNA, YNFKEQ. The CDR3 covers 15 residues. The CDR3 here is CASSLAGLAEETQYF. CDR3 coding DNA: TGTGCCAGCAGCCTAGCGGGACTAGCGGAAGAGACCCAGTACTTC.